A single sample gave rise to the 15 T cell receptor beta chains below, sequenced in a study of cytomegalovirus exposure and HLA in healthy donors. PCR employed 60 Vbeta and 13 Jbeta primers. Profiling relied on immunoSEQ multiplex PCR, and the TCRdb table lists in-frame clones only, not all of them. The sample comprises 200,000 or so clones, less than 80% of which are singletons, and 0.2% to 0.25% rests with the top ten. Material for sequencing was PBMCs. The origin of the receptors is a girl under 10 years old in good health and CMV-seronegative.

This clone has only one observation. The J gene is TRBJ1-1, the V gene TRBV5-1; no definite D call. V lost 2 bases, J lost 2 bases, and 13 bases lay in between. CDR3 length: 15 amino acids. Germline CDR1 reads SGHRS; CDR2 reads YFSETQ. CDR3 region: CASSLDPSGNTEAFF. CDR3 DNA: TGCGCCAGCAGCTTAGACCCCTCGGGAAACACTGAAGCTTTCTTT.

The J gene is TRBJ1-2, the V gene TRBV30, with D perhaps TRBD1 (6 bases). This CDR3 region has 17 residues. Germline values: CDR1 GTSNPN, CDR2 SVGIG (reference sequence). Trimming shortened V by 2 bases and J by 1 base, and 20 bases separated the two germline ends. This chain's CDR3 is CAWSRPGDDVGNYGYTF. The CDR3 bases are TGTGCCTGGAGTCGCCCAGGGGACGACGTGGGTAACTATGGCTACACCTTC.

The chain recombines TRBV5-1 with TRBJ2-1; 10 bases are shared with TRBD1. The CDR3 has 15 residues. Looked up from germline, CDR1 is SGHRS and CDR2 is YFSETQ. With 6 bases clipped from V and 5 bases from J, the junction kept 8 bases outside the gene matches. CDR3 region: CASTTGTGVNNEQFF. The CDR3 DNA reads TGCGCCAGCACGACCGGGACAGGGGTCAACAATGAGCAGTTCTTC.

V gene TRBV5-5 combines with J gene TRBJ2-7; TRBD2 might be the D (5 bases). With 5 bases removed from V and 7 bases from J, the gap between germline ends came to 13 bases. Germline V lookup: CDR1 SGHKS, CDR2 YYEKEE (reference sequence). CDR3 length equals 12 residues. DNA for the CDR3: TGTGCCAGCAGTTATATGTGGAGGGAGCAGTACTTC. Translation: CASSYMWREQYF.

The chain links TRBV5-4 to TRBJ2-5, with 8 bases lining up with TRBD2. J lost 4 bases, V lost 5 bases, and 13 bases had no gene match. CDR3 length: 16 amino acids. CDR1 and CDR2 (germline): SGHNT, YYREEE (reference sequence). For the CDR3, the DNA is TGTGCCAGCAGTATCGGACTAGCCCGTCCAGGAGAGACCCAGTACTTC. This gives the protein CASSIGLARPGETQYF.

The CDR3 nucleotides read TGTGCCAGCAGCCTAACTAATGAAAAACTGTTTTTT. It specifies CASSLTNEKLFF. V gene TRBV6-1 combines with J gene TRBJ1-4; unclear D gene. V was pared by 6 bases and J by 1 base, with 3 bases between. This CDR3 spans 12 amino acids. In germline, CDR1 is MNHNS, CDR2 SASEGT.

This clone was seen more than once but under ten times. V gene TRBV6-4 combines with J gene TRBJ1-1, with D perhaps TRBD1 (5 bases). The V end lost 6 bases, the J end lost 1 base, and 12 bases lay between the germline ends. This CDR3 is 14 amino acids long. Germline V gives CDR1 MRHNA, CDR2 SNTAGT. The CDR3 sequence: CASRLGHQNTEAFF. DNA for the CDR3: TGTGCCAGCAGGCTCGGACACCAGAACACTGAAGCTTTCTTT.

The chain couples TRBV28 to TRBJ1-5, with a tentative D call TRBD1 (5 bases). CDR3 length equals 14 residues. Trimming left V 5 bases short and J 4 bases short, with 12 bases between. Germline V gives CDR1 MDHEN, CDR2 SYDVKM. CDR3 DNA: TGTGCCAGCAGTCTACAGGCAGGTAATCAGCCCCAGCATTTT. Encoded protein: CASSLQAGNQPQHF.

The chain combines TRBV2 with TRBJ2-1; D is possibly TRBD1 (6 bases). This CDR3 spans 12 amino acids. Trimming took off 4 bases at V and 6 bases at J, with 7 bases between the two ends. The germline V gene encodes CDR1 SNHLY and CDR2 FYNNEI. CDR3 in DNA: TGTGCCAGCAGTGGGACAGTCAATGAGCAGTTCTTC. Translation gives CASSGTVNEQFF. Looking up the rest from reference TRBV2 and TRBJ2-1 gives the full variable domain: EPEVTQTPSHQVTQMGQEVILRCVPISNHLYFYWYRQILGQKVEFLVSFYNNEISEKSEIFDDQFSVERPDGSNFTLKIRSTKLEDSAMYFCASSGTVNEQFFGPGTRLTVL.

V and J are TRBV11-2 and TRBJ2-3; no clear D gene. Germline V gene lookup returns CDR1 SGHAT and CDR2 FQNNGV. The V gene lost 1 base and the J gene lost 0 bases, with 8 bases spanning the gap. The CDR3 has 15 residues. The chain's CDR3 is CASSLAFGSTDTQYF. The CDR3 DNA reads TGTGCCAGCAGCTTAGCGTTCGGGAGCACAGATACGCAGTATTTT. The variable domain in full, completed from reference TRBV11-2 and TRBJ2-3, reads EAGVAQSPRYKIIEKRQSVAFWCNPISGHATLYWYQQILGQGPKLLIQFQNNGVVDDSQLPKDRFSAERLKGVDSTLKIQPAKLEDSAVYLCASSLAFGSTDTQYFGPGTRLTVL.

This chain connects TRBV6-5 to TRBJ1-1; D gene unclear. Germline CDR1 and CDR2: MNHEY and SVGAGI. The V end lost 8 bases, the J end lost 7 bases, and 23 bases lay between the germline ends. The CDR3 totals 15 residues. This CDR3 is CASELSRNYGNEAFF. The CDR3, as DNA: TGTGCCAGCGAGTTGTCTCGGAACTACGGGAATGAAGCTTTCTTT.

The chain combines TRBV30 with TRBJ1-4; D gene uncertain. V was pared by 4 bases and J by 3 bases, with 12 bases between. CDR1 and CDR2 from the germline V gene are GTSNPN and SVGIG (reference sequence). This CDR3 spans 14 amino acids. CDR3 sequence: CAWTPGLPNEKLFF. The CDR3 region has the DNA TGTGCCTGGACCCCTGGGCTGCCTAATGAAAAACTGTTTTTT.

V is TRBV6-1 and J is TRBJ2-5, with 7 bases matching TRBD2. This CDR3 is 15 amino acids long. V trimming: 2 bases; J trimming: 4 bases; junction bases outside the gene matches: 7. Germline-derived CDR1 and CDR2 are MNHNS and SASEGT. The CDR3 bases are TGTGCCAGCAGTGAATCGGGGGGTACGGGAGAGACCCAGTACTTC. Residues: CASSESGGTGETQYF.

The chain couples TRBV9 to TRBJ1-2; the D is unclear. Trimming cost V 3 bases and J 3 bases, with 12 bases left between them. This CDR3 is built from 14 residues. Looked up from germline, CDR1 is SGDLS and CDR2 is YYNGEE. The CDR3 region has the DNA TGTGCCAGCAGCGCCCTGGCGGTGGACTATGGCTACACCTTC. This translates into CASSALAVDYGYTF.

V usage is TRBV19 and J usage is TRBJ1-2; TRBD1 matches 11 bases. Per germline, CDR1 LNHDA and CDR2 SQIVND (reference sequence). With 6 bases clipped from V and 7 bases from J, the junction kept 7 bases outside the gene matches. The CDR3 runs 14 residues. The CDR3 here is CASSPGQGDGGYTF. CDR3 DNA sequence: TGTGCCAGTAGCCCGGGACAGGGGGACGGTGGCTACACCTTC.